This record covers a single TCR beta chain. The antigen remains undetermined. The data originate from a study of T-cell reconstitution after alpha-beta-depleted transplantation in children. General study points: Where some patients showed high TCRbeta diversity at day 60, it came from recipient T cells and thymic progenitors that had survived. The origin of alpha-beta T cells about two months after transplant was reportedly several hundred expanded graft clones. Fresh T-cell production supplied most of the T-cell counts and diversity seen one year after transplant.

The authors prepared the TCRbeta library with unique molecular identifiers. TCRdb itself ran the PCR reads through MiXCR, one entry per CDR3 protein. Among 300,000 to 350,000 distinct CDR3 sequences listed, roughly 15% were seen once. Trimming cost V 0 bases and J 4 bases; bases outside gene matches: 10. The CDR3 contains 16 residues. Germline loops: CDR1 SGHKS, CDR2 YYEKEE (reference sequence). Sequencing was performed on PBMCs, mostly from graft donor cells, taken 360 days after TCRalphabeta/CD19-depleted stem cell transplant. The TCR sequence derives from a male patient between 2 and 10 years old who had a stem cell transplant for acute lymphoblastic leukemia, so the T cells may come from the graft donor. The V call is TRBV5-5, the J call TRBJ2-7, with 7 bases that match TRBD2. CDR3 protein: CASSLGTSGIGYEQYF. The DNA of the CDR3 is TGTGCCAGCAGCTTGGGGACAAGCGGGATAGGGTACGAGCAGTACTTC.